Presented here are 8 T cell receptor beta chains from one specimen sequenced in a study of cytomegalovirus exposure and HLA in healthy donors. PCR used 60 Vbeta primers and 13 Jbeta primers. Repertoires were generated with immunoSEQ multiplex PCR, while TCRdb's copy carries only in-frame clones and drops some. The sample holds roughly 170,000 clones, about 79% seen once. What was sequenced was PBMCs. The origin of the receptors is a female donor in good health and CMV-seronegative.

The rearrangement joins TRBV11-2 to TRBJ1-2; unclear D gene. Trimming cost V 5 bases and J 8 bases, with 12 bases left between them. The CDR3 sequence is 12 residues long. Germline loops: CDR1 SGHAT, CDR2 FQNNGV. CDR3 coding DNA: TGTGCCAGCAGCCCCCTGGCCACGGGCTACACCTTC. It encodes CASSPLATGYTF.

The chain carries TRBV28 and TRBJ2-1, with 10 bases that match TRBD1. Germline loops: CDR1 MDHEN, CDR2 SYDVKM. This CDR3 region has 16 residues. V lost 6 bases to trimming and J lost 6 bases; unmatched junction nucleotides: 11. The CDR3 sequence is CASSLISGQGSNEQFF. CDR3 nucleotide sequence: TGTGCCAGCAGCCTCATTTCGGGACAGGGGTCCAATGAGCAGTTCTTC.

The chain is built from TRBV4-2 and TRBJ2-7, with D possibly being TRBD2 (5 bases). The germline V gene encodes CDR1 LGHNA and CDR2 YNFKEQ. CDR3 length: 15 residues. V was cut by 0 bases and J by 2 bases, with 11 bases left in between. Here the CDR3 DNA reads TGTGCCAGCAGCCAAGATCCGGTCGGGGCCTACGAGCAGTACTTC. Amino acid sequence: CASSQDPVGAYEQYF.

This chain connects TRBV7-2 to TRBJ1-2; tentatively, D is TRBD1 (6 bases). Trimming took 0 bases from V and 3 from J, leaving 11 bases between them. The germline CDR1 and CDR2 sequences are SGHTA and FQGNSA. The CDR3 sequence is 15 residues long. DNA for the CDR3: TGTGCCAGCAGCTTAGCCAGGGGCGCTTACTATGGCTACACCTTC. This gives the protein CASSLARGAYYGYTF.

This clone has just one count. The chain couples TRBV30 to TRBJ2-7; D is ambiguous. Germline V gene sequence: CDR1 GTSNPN, CDR2 SVGIG (reference sequence). The CDR3 has 13 residues. The V end lost 2 bases, the J end lost 2 bases, and 10 bases lay between the germline ends. The chain's CDR3 is CAWSLVRAYEQYF. In DNA form, the CDR3 reads TGTGCCTGGAGTTTAGTGCGAGCCTACGAGCAGTACTTC. Full variable domain (outside the CDR3, taken from reference TRBV30 and TRBJ2-7): SQTIHQWPATLVQPVGSPLSLECTVEGTSNPNLYWYRQAAGRGLQLLFYSVGIGQISSEVPQNLSASRPQDRQFILSSKKLLLSDSGFYLCAWSLVRAYEQYFGPGTRLTVT.

In this sample, this clone turned up a few times. The germline gene is not matched at one end of the junction; a read error may be the cause. This sequence joins TRBV7-9 and TRBJ2-7; D unresolved. The CDR3 has 12 amino acids. Germline assignment: CDR1 SEHNR and CDR2 FQNEAQ (reference sequence). The CDR3 loop is CSSSPNGLEQYF. The DNA of the CDR3 is TGTTCCAGCAGCCCTAATGGTCTTGAGCAGTACTTC.

Only one count was recorded for this clone. CDR3 amino acids: CASSEGRVGNQPQHF. In DNA, the CDR3 is TGTGCCAGCAGTGAAGGGAGGGTGGGGAATCAGCCCCAGCATTTT. The chain is built from TRBV2 and TRBJ1-5; D gene unclear. Germline-derived CDR1 and CDR2 are SNHLY and FYNNEI. The V end lost 1 base, the J end lost 4 bases, and 11 bases lay between the germline ends. The CDR3 length is 15 residues.

J is TRBJ2-3 and V is TRBV28; 12 bases are shared with TRBD2. The CDR3 runs 18 residues. Germline V gene lookup returns CDR1 MDHEN and CDR2 SYDVKM. Trimming removed 6 bases from V and 8 bases from J; junction bases left unmatched: 18. The CDR3 loop reads CASSPIVLAGGHGGTQYF. The CDR3, as DNA: TGTGCCAGCAGCCCAATTGTACTAGCGGGAGGACACGGGGGTACGCAGTATTTT.